The TCR beta chain described here comes from a study of cytomegalovirus exposure and HLA in healthy donors. Findings and caveats of the study: It was fewer than 200 TCR beta chains that were listed as cytomegalovirus-associated.

Per the germline V gene, CDR1 is SGHNT and CDR2 is YYREEE (reference sequence). This CDR3 is built from 14 residues. The V gene end was trimmed by 4 bases and the J gene end by 9 bases; junction bases not matched to a gene: 7. About this clone itself: Antigen specificity is unknown.

The primer mix had 60 Vbeta and 13 Jbeta primers. This table comes from immunoSEQ multiplex PCR, and its TCRdb copy is limited to in-frame clones, with some not included. The sample contains around 150,000 clones, nearly 80% of which appear only once. The chain links TRBV5-4 to TRBJ1-6; TRBD1 agrees at 7 bases. The clonotype was recovered from a man aged 30-40 years in good health and CMV-seronegative. Sequenced material: PBMCs. The CDR3 DNA sequence: TGTGCCAGCAGCCCTGACAGGGCTTTTTCACCCCTCCACTTT. Its protein product is CASSPDRAFSPLHF.